The clone carrying this T cell receptor (beta chain) was seen more than once but under ten times. Its antigen is undetermined. The CDR3 has 17 amino acids. V was pared by 0 bases and J by 4 bases, with 19 bases between. Germline V gives CDR1 SGDLS, CDR2 YYNGEE. A single record per CDR3 protein comes from TCRdb applying MiXCR to the reads. The repertoire consists of roughly 100,000 distinct CDR3 sequences, with 16% occurring once and the leading ten covering approximately 7.6%. These data are taken from a study of T cell repertoires in cytomegalovirus infection. About the study: Public TCR beta signatures marked donors with CMV infection and the matching HLA. Findings and caveats of the study: The ex vivo response showed dominance by HLA-C-restricted CMV-specific TCR beta clonotypes. The cumulative frequency of public TCR beta families identified carriers of CMV plus the relevant HLA.

The source material was PBMCs. The chain recombines TRBV9 with TRBJ1-2, with no clear D. The TCR was taken from a human donor in good health (CMV status not recorded). Some clones in this sample may be carry-over from other donors' samples. Here the CDR3 DNA reads TGTGCCAGCAGCGTAGGTTCGGTTTCGGAGACATCCTATGGCTACACCTTC. Amino acids: CASSVGSVSETSYGYTF.